Listed below are T cell receptor beta chains from one sample, sequenced in a study of blood T cell repertoires in COVID-19. Sequencing was performed with immunoSEQ multiplex PCR; in TCRdb, only in-frame clones are kept and a portion is missing. The sample has around 250,000 clones; around 80% are singletons. Sequences were obtained from peripheral blood. The receptors derive from a woman older than 75 with acute or convalescent COVID-19. Both conserved end residues are part of each CDR3. The D gene is left open where the match is weak. Not all rows give a size; the values are once, few, many and, for expanded clones, a class.

V,size,D,J,DNA,CDR3
TRBV5-1,few,TRBD2,TRBJ2-7,TGCGCCAGCAGCATCCTTGGCGGGAGCTCCTACGAGCAGTACTTC,CASSILGGSSYEQYF
TRBV24-1,.,TRBD2,TRBJ2-3,TGTGCCACCAGTGATACTCGCGGGGGGGCCGCTGGCACAGATACGCAGTATTTT,CATSDTRGGAAGTDTQYF
TRBV18,.,TRBD2,TRBJ2-3,TGTGCCAGCTCACCACGGTTGCTAGCGGGAGGGTCCTACACAGATACGCAGTATTTT,CASSPRLLAGGSYTDTQYF
TRBV9,.,.,TRBJ2-7,TGTGCCAGCAGCGACCCAGGGCCCCCATCCTACGAGCAGTACTTC,CASSDPGPPSYEQYF
TRBV18,.,.,TRBJ1-1,TGTGCCAGCTCAGACGGACAGAACACTGAAGCTTTCTTT,CASSDGQNTEAFF
TRBV6-2/TRBV6-3,.,TRBD2,TRBJ2-2,TGTGCCAGCAGTTACCCCTCCACCGGGACTAGCACATACCGGAACACCGGGGAGCTGTTTTTT,CASSYPSTGTSTYRNTGELFF
TRBV27,few,.,TRBJ2-3,TGTGCCAGCAGTGCAATGTTGGCAGGGGCGACAGATACGCAGTATTTT,CASSAMLAGATDTQYF
TRBV9,.,.,TRBJ1-2,TGTGCCAGCAGCCCAAGACAGCTTAACTATGGCTACACCTTC,CASSPRQLNYGYTF
TRBV2,once,.,TRBJ1-4,TGTGCCAGCAGTGAAAGTTTTTCCGGGGAAAAACTGTTTTTT,CASSESFSGEKLFF
TRBV18,.,.,TRBJ2-2,TGTGCCAGCTCACCACCGTCCGGGTTAGACACCGGGGAGCTGTTTTTT,CASSPPSGLDTGELFF
TRBV7-9,.,.,TRBJ2-5,TGTGCCAGCAGCTTAGCGGGGGGCCAAGAGACCCAGTACTTC,CASSLAGGQETQYF
TRBV5-1,.,TRBD2,TRBJ2-3,TGCGCCAGCAGCTTACCGACTAGCGGGAGAGCAGATACGCAGTATTTT,CASSLPTSGRADTQYF
TRBV6-5,.,TRBD1,TRBJ1-2,TGTGCCAGCAGTTATGCTCAGGGGGAAGGTGGCTACACCTTC,CASSYAQGEGGYTF
TRBV12-3/TRBV12-4,once,.,TRBJ2-1,TGTGCCAGCTACCGGGACTCTGGTGAGCAGTTCTTC,CASYRDSGEQFF
TRBV11-3,.,TRBD2,TRBJ2-1,TGTGCCAGCAGCCCCGGGGTAGCCCGGGGGGATGAGCAGTTCTTC,CASSPGVARGDEQFF
TRBV2,.,.,TRBJ1-1,TGTGCCAGCAGTTCGGACACTGAAGCTTTCTTT,CASSSDTEAFF
TRBV6-6,.,.,TRBJ1-3,TGTGCCAGTCTTGCGGGGACTGGAAACACCATATATTTT,CASLAGTGNTIYF
TRBV5-6,.,.,TRBJ2-4,TGTGCCAGCAGCTTGGCAGGGACCAAAAACATTCAGTACTTC,CASSLAGTKNIQYF
TRBV5-6,once,.,TRBJ1-2,TGTGCCAGCAGCTTGGGGCAGGCCCAATTCGGCTACACCTTC,CASSLGQAQFGYTF
TRBV6-5,.,.,TRBJ1-2,TGTGCCAGCAGTTACGAGCCGACGGGGGGATCCTATGGCTACACCTTC,CASSYEPTGGSYGYTF